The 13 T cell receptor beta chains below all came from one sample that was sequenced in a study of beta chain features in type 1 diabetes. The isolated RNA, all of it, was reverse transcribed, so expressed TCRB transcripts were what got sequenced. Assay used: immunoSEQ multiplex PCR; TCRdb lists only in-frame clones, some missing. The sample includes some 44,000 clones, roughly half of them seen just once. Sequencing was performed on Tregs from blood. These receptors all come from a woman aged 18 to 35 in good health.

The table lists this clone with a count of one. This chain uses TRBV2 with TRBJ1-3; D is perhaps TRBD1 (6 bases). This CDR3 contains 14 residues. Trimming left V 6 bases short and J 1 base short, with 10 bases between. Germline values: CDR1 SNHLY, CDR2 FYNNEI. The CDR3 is CASRQTGSGNTIYF. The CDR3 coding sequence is TGTGCCAGCAGACAAACAGGGTCTGGAAACACCATATATTTT.

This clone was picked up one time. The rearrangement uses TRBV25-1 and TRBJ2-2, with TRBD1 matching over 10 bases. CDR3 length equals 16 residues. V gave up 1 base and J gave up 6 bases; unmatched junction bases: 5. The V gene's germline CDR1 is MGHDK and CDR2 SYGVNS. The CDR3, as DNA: TGTGCCAGCAGTGAATTTTGGACAGGGGGATCCGGGGAGCTGTTTTTT. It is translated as CASSEFWTGGSGELFF. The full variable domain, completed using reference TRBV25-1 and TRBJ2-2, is EADIYQTPRYLVIGTGKKITLECSQTMGHDKMYWYQQDPGMELHLIHYSYGVNSTEKGDLSSESTVSRIRTEHFPLTLESARPSHTSQYLCASSEFWTGGSGELFFGEGSRLTVL.

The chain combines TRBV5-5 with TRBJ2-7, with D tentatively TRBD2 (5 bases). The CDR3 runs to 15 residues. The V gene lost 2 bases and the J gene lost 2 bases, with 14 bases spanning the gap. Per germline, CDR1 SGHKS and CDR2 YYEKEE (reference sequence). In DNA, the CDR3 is TGTGCCAGCAGCTTAGGACCCGGGGATACCTACGAGCAGTACTTC. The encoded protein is CASSLGPGDTYEQYF.

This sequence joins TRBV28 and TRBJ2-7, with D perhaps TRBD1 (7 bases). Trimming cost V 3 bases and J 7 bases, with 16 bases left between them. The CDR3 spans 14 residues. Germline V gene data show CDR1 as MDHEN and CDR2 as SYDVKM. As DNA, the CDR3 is TGTGCCAGCAGTTTGGCAGGGGGTGGGGGGGAGCAGTACTTC. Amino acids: CASSLAGGGGEQYF.

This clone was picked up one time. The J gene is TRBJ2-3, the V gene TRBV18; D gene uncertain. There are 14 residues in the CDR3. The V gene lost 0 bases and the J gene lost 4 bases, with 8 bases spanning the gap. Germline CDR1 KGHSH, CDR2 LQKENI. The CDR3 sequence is CASSPPGSSDTQYF. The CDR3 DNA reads TGTGCCAGCTCACCACCGGGCAGCTCAGATACGCAGTATTTT.

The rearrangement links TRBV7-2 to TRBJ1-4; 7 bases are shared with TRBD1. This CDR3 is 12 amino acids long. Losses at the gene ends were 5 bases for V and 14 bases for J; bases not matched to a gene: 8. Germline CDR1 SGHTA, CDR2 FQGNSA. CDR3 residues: CASSIDRERLFF. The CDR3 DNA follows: TGTGCCAGCAGCATCGACAGGGAAAGGCTGTTTTTT.

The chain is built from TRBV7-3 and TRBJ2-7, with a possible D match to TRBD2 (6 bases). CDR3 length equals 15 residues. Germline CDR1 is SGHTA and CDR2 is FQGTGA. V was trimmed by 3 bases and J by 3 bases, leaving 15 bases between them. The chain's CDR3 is CASSFSGGIGYEQYF. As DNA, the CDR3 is TGTGCCAGCAGCTTCTCTGGGGGGATTGGCTACGAGCAGTACTTC. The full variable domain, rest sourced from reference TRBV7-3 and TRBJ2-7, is GAGVSQTPSNKVTEKGKYVELRCDPISGHTALYWYRQSLGQGPEFLIYFQGTGAADDSGLPNDRFFAVRPEGSVSTLKIQRTERGDSAVYLCASSFSGGIGYEQYFGPGTRLTVT.

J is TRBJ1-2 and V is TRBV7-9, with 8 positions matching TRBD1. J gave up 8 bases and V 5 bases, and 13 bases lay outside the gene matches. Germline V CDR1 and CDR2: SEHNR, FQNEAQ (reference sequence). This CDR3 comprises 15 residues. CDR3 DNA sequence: TGTGCCAGCAGCCCCCAACGACAGGGGTCGAGGGGCTACACCTTC. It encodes CASSPQRQGSRGYTF.

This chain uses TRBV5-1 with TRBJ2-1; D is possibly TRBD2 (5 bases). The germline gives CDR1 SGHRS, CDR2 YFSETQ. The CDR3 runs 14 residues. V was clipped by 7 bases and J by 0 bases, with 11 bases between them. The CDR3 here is CASRDTSSYNEQFF. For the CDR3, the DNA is TGCGCCAGCCGGGATACCAGCTCCTACAATGAGCAGTTCTTC.

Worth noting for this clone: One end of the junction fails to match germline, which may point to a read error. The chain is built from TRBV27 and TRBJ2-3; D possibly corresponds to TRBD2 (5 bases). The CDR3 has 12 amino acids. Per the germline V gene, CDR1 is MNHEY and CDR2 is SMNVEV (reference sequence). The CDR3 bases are TGTGCCAGCAGACCTAGCAGAGATACGCAGTATTTT. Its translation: CASRPSRDTQYF.

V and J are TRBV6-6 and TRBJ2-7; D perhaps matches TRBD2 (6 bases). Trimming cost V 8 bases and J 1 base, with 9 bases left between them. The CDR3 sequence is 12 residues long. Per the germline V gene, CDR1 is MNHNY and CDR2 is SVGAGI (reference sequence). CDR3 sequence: CASPSESYEQYF. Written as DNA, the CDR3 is TGTGCCAGCCCTAGCGAATCCTACGAGCAGTACTTC.

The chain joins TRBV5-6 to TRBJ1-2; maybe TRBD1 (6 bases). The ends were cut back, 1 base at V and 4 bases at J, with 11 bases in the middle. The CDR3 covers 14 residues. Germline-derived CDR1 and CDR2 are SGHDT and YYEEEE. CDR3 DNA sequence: TGTGCCAGCAGCTTGCACAGGGTAACCTATGGCTACACCTTC. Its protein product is CASSLHRVTYGYTF.

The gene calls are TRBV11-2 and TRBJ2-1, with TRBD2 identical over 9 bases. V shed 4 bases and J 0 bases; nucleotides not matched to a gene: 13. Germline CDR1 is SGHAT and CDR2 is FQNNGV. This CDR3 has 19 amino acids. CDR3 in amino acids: CASSSASGVGYSSYNEQFF. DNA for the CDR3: TGTGCCAGCAGCTCGGCTAGCGGGGTAGGGTATAGCTCCTACAATGAGCAGTTCTTC.